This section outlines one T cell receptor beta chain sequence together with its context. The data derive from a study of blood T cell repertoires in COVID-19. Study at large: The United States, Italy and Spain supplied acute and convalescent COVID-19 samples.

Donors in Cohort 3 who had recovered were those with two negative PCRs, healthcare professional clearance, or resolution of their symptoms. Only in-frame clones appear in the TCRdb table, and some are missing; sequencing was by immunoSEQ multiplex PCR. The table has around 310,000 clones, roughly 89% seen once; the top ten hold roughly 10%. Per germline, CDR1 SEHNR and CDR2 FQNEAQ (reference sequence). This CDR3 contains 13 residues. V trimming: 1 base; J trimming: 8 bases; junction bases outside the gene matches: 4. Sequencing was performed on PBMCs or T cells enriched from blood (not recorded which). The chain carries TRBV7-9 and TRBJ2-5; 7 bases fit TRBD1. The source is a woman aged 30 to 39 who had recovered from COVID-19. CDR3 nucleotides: TGTGCCAGCAGCTTAGGAGGGACAGATACCCAGTACTTC. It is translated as CASSLGGTDTQYF.